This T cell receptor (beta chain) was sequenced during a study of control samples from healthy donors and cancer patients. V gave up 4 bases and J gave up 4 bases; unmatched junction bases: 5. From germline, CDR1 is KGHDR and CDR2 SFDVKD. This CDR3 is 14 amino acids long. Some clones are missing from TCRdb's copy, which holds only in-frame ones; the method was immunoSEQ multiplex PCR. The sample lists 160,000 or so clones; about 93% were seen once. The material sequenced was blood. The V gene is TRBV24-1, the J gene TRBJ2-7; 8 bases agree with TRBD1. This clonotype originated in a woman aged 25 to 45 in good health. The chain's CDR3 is CATSEPGQEYEQYF. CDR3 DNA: TGTGCCACCAGTGAGCCGGGACAGGAGTACGAGCAGTACTTC.